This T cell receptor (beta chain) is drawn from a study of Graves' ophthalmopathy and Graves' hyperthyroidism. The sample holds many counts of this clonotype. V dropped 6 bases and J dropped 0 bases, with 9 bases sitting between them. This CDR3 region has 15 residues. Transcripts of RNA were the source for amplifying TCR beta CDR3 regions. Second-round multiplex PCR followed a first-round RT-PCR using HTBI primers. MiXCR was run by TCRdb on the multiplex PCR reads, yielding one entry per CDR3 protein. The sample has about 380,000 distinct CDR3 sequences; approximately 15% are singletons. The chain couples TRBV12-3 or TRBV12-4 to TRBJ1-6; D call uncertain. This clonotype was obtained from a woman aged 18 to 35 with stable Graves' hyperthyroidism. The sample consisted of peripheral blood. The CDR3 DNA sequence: TGTGCCAGCAGCCCCCCAAGCTCCTATAATTCACCCCTCCACTTT. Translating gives CASSPPSSYNSPLHF.